The T cell receptor beta chain under discussion was sequenced for a study of T cells after yellow fever vaccination. Study-level background: The fractions with low cell numbers were processed using SMART-Seq v4 Ultra Low Input. Whole-study results and caveats: Subsequent booster samples again held most clones from primary vaccination (96% CD4, about 86% CD8).

Template switching with 5'RACE generated the TCR cDNA and added a universal primer site and UMIs. TCRdb reanalysed the 5' RACE reads using MiXCR and keeps one entry per CDR3 protein. The top ten clones hold roughly 2.2% of a sample with 70,000 or so distinct CDR3 sequences, around 6.2% of them seen once. This clonotype was observed at least ten times. Its target is unknown. The TCR sequence derives from a man between 18 and 35 years old who received the YFV17D yellow fever vaccine. Sequenced here: CD4+ T cells sorted from PBMCs, sampled more than 14 days after the first yellow fever vaccination.

CDR3 coding DNA: TGTGCCAGCAGTTACGACCAGGCCTACGAGCAGTACTTC. Translation: CASSYDQAYEQYF. The rearrangement uses TRBV6-6 and TRBJ2-7; the D is unclear. V lost 2 bases and J 2 bases, leaving 7 bases between the germline ends. Germline assignment: CDR1 MNHNY and CDR2 SVGAGI (reference sequence). CDR3 length equals 13 residues.